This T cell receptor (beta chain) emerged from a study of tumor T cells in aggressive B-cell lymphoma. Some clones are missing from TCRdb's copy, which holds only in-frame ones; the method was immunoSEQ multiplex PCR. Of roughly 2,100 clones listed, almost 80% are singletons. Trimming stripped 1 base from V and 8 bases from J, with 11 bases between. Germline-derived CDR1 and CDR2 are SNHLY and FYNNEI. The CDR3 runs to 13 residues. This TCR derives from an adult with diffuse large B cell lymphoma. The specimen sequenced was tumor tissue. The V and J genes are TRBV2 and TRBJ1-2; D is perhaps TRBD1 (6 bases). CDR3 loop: CASSEDWTAGYTF. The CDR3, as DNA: TGTGCCAGCAGTGAAGATTGGACAGCGGGCTACACCTTC.